This TCR beta chain was captured in a study of human versus mouse CDR3 diversity and MHC coevolution. The V gene's germline CDR1 is MDHEN and CDR2 SYDVKM. J gave up 2 bases and V 5 bases, and 5 bases lay outside the gene matches. The CDR3 is 16 residues long. In this sample, this clone turned up once. Antigen unknown. Cells were CD45RO-negative CD62L-positive naive CD4 T cells sorted from PBMCs. Assay used: immunoSEQ multiplex PCR; TCRdb lists only in-frame clones, some missing. Seen here are about 60,000 clones, around 94% observed once, and the top ten hold about 19%. Overall study results and limits: Clonal inequality was lowest in most of the three human donors. Mice had fewer CDR3 deletions and insertions than humans on average.

The rearrangement joins TRBV28 to TRBJ2-5; TRBD2 agrees at 13 bases. The sequenced material came from naive CD4+ T cells from blood. The subset here: CD45RO-negative CD62L-positive naive CD4 T cells. This clonotype originated in a person in their sixties in good health. In nucleotides, the CDR3 is TGTGCCAGCAGTCCGGAACTAGCGGGAGGGCAAGAGACCCAGTACTTC. Protein product: CASSPELAGGQETQYF.